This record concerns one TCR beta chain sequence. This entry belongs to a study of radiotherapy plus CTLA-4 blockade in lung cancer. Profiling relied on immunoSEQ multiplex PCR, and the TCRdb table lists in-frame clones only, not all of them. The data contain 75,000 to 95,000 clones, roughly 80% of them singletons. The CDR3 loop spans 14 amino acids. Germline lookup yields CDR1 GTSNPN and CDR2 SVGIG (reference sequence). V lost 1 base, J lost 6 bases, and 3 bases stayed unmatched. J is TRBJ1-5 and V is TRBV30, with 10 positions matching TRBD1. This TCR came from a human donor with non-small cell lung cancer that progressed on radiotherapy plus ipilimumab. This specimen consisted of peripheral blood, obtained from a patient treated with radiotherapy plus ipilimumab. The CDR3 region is CAWSAGQGGQPQHF. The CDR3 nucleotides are TGTGCCTGGAGTGCCGGACAGGGGGGTCAGCCCCAGCATTTT.